One and the same sample provided the 10 T cell receptor beta chains below, sequenced in a study of identical twins. TCRdb recomputed calls from the 5' RACE reads with MiXCR, one row per CDR3 protein. This sample carries 500,000 to 600,000 distinct CDR3 sequences, less than 25% of them seen once, and the ten largest clones take 0.91%. These sequences were also reported in another study, on T cells expressing NK-cell markers.

Sequenced input: CD4+ T cells sorted from blood. These receptors were taken from a woman under 30 in good health.

This chain links TRBV5-5 with TRBJ2-3; 11 bases align to TRBD1. Germline assignment: CDR1 SGHKS and CDR2 YYEKEE (reference sequence). With 5 bases clipped from V and 2 bases from J, the junction kept 4 bases outside the gene matches. This CDR3 is built from 15 residues. CDR3 bases: TGTGCCAGCAGGGGACAGGGGGTCTCCACAGATACGCAGTATTTT. It is translated as CASRGQGVSTDTQYF.

The V call is TRBV5-1, the J call TRBJ2-1; either TRBD1 or TRBD2 may supply D (6 bases each). Germline lookup yields CDR1 SGHRS and CDR2 YFSETQ. This CDR3 is 16 amino acids long. Trimming removed 3 bases at V and 2 bases at J, with 15 bases between. The CDR3 is CASSSGVRDTYNEQFF. CDR3 nucleotides: TGCGCCAGCAGCTCGGGAGTTCGGGACACCTACAATGAGCAGTTCTTC.

The chain recombines TRBV7-7 with TRBJ2-7; 13 bases agree with TRBD2. The trim removed 5 bases at V and 6 bases at J, leaving 7 bases unmatched. The CDR3 runs 15 residues. Per germline, CDR1 SSHAT and CDR2 FNYEAQ (reference sequence). CDR3 region: CASSEGLAGSAEQYF. CDR3 DNA: TGTGCCAGCAGCGAGGGACTAGCGGGATCGGCCGAGCAGTACTTC.

The chain couples TRBV25-1 to TRBJ2-7, with 8 bases identical to TRBD2. The CDR3 length is 14 residues. J gave up 3 bases and V 4 bases, and 5 bases lay outside the gene matches. The V gene's germline CDR1 is MGHDK and CDR2 SYGVNS. For the CDR3, the DNA is TGTGCCAGCAGTGCCGGGACTAGTCACTACGAGCAGTACTTC. It codes for CASSAGTSHYEQYF.

J is TRBJ2-7 and V is TRBV6-1, with 7 bases matching TRBD1. J lost 4 bases, V lost 9 bases, and 9 bases had no gene match. This CDR3 is 13 amino acids long. Germline CDR1 is MNHNS and CDR2 is SASEGT. The CDR3 DNA sequence: TGTGCCAGTGCCGCCGGGACAGATTACGAGCAGTACTTC. Its protein product is CASAAGTDYEQYF.

This clonotype was picked up a small number of times. The chain employs TRBV18 and TRBJ2-2; 10 bases agree with TRBD2. The V segment lost 0 bases and the J segment 11 bases; nucleotides outside the gene matches: 12. CDR3 length: 17 amino acids. CDR1 is KGHSH, CDR2 LQKENI, per germline. As DNA, the CDR3 is TGTGCCAGCTCACCACCTGGCATAGCGGGAGGTCTTCGAGAGCTGTTTTTT. Translated: CASSPPGIAGGLRELFF.

Only a few counts were recorded for this clonotype. The J gene is TRBJ2-5, the V gene TRBV5-1, with 8 nucleotides matching TRBD2. CDR3 length equals 17 residues. Germline CDR1 is SGHRS and CDR2 is YFSETQ. The trim removed 4 bases at V and 5 bases at J, leaving 16 bases unmatched. Here the CDR3 reads CASSTEGGTRKKETQYF. CDR3 coding DNA: TGCGCCAGCAGCACGGAAGGCGGGACTAGGAAGAAGGAGACCCAGTACTTC.

This clonotype was found a few times. The chain carries TRBV9 and TRBJ2-1; D perhaps matches TRBD2 (6 bases). V lost 0 bases, J lost 6 bases, and 7 bases lay in between. The CDR3 consists of 13 residues. Germline lookup yields CDR1 SGDLS and CDR2 YYNGEE. The CDR3 region has the DNA TGTGCCAGCAGCGTAGAACTAGCCAATGAGCAGTTCTTC. It translates to CASSVELANEQFF.

The chain links TRBV10-3 to TRBJ2-3; 8 bases are a match to TRBD2. Germline V CDR1 and CDR2: ENHRY, SYGVKD. The CDR3 length is 14 residues. With 10 bases clipped from V and 4 bases from J, the junction kept 10 bases outside the gene matches. CDR3 in amino acids: CASNGGVVPDTQYF. As DNA, the CDR3 is TGTGCCAGTAACGGGGGGGTAGTGCCAGATACGCAGTATTTT.

The chain recombines TRBV7-2 with TRBJ2-3; perhaps TRBD1 as D (7 bases). V was cut by 5 bases and J by 2 bases, with 14 bases left in between. Germline CDR1 and CDR2: SGHTA and FQGNSA. This CDR3 comprises 15 residues. The CDR3 region is CASSPAGQITDTQYF. The DNA of the CDR3 is TGTGCCAGCAGCCCTGCGGGACAGATCACAGATACGCAGTATTTT.